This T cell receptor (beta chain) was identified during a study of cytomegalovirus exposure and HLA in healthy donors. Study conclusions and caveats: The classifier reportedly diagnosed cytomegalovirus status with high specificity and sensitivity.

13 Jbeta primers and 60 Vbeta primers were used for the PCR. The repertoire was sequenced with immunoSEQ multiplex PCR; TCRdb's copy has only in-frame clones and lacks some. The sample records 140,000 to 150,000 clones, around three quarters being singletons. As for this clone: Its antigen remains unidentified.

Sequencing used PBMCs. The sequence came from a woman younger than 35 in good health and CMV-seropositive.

CDR3 region: CASSAQPNEKLFF. The CDR3 DNA is TGTGCCAGCAGTGCACAGCCTAATGAAAAACTGTTTTTT. This sequence joins TRBV6-1 and TRBJ1-4; the D is unclear. Trimming took 4 bases from V and 3 from J, leaving 6 bases between them. CDR1 is MNHNS, CDR2 SASEGT, per germline. CDR3 length equals 13 residues.